Sequencing of this T cell receptor beta chain was carried out in a study of T cells in Graves' hyperthyroidism and ophthalmopathy. Study-wide context: Blood was drawn when the patient was first diagnosed and still untreated.

What was amplified from RNA transcripts were TCR beta CDR3 regions. The HTBI primer set drove a first-round RT-PCR of the TCR CDR3. One entry per CDR3 protein results from TCRdb running MiXCR on the multiplex PCR reads. Among hundreds of thousands of distinct CDR3 sequences, approximately 13% were seen once, and the ten largest hold roughly 8.3%. V was clipped by 7 bases and J by 5 bases; unmatched bases: 13. CDR1 is MDHEN and CDR2 is SYDVKM in the germline V gene. The CDR3 covers 16 residues. The PBMCs were sourced from fresh peripheral blood (less than 11 ml). This clonotype was observed at least ten times.

The source is a woman aged 18-30 years with Graves' hyperthyroidism. The chain has TRBV28 and TRBJ1-1; 10 nucleotides align to TRBD1. Sequencing was performed on blood. CDR3 region: CASTNSGTGESTEAFF. For the CDR3, the DNA is TGTGCCAGCACGAATTCAGGGACAGGGGAATCGACTGAAGCTTTCTTT.